This TCR beta chain was captured in a study of T cells in Graves' hyperthyroidism and ophthalmopathy. Enrolled ophthalmopathy patients presented with a Clinical Activity Score of at least 3, a NOSPECS grade of at least 4, and disease duration under 3 months. Authors of the study amplified TCR beta CDR3 regions from RNA transcripts. The primer set for the first-round RT-PCR of the TCR CDR3 was HTBI. TCRdb ran MiXCR on the multiplex PCR reads and lists one entry per CDR3 protein. The data contain a few hundred thousand distinct CDR3 sequences, approximately 14% of them singletons. This clonotype was detected many times. Its target is unknown. This CDR3 has 15 amino acids. V gave up 1 base and J gave up 10 bases, with 16 bases separating them. Germline-derived CDR1 and CDR2 are LGHDT and YNNKEL (reference sequence). Study-level points and caveats: In the blood, most expanded thyroid clonotypes above 0.001 appeared as well.

The chain links TRBV3-1 to TRBJ1-4, with a tentative D call TRBD1 (5 bases). Sequenced sample: blood. The origin of this receptor is a woman in her 30s with Graves' ophthalmopathy. The CDR3 bases are TGTGCCAGCAGCCAAGGGGGCGGCCCTAGAGGAAAACTGTTTTTT. Protein sequence: CASSQGGGPRGKLFF.